The 26 T cell receptor beta chains below come from one sample, sequenced in a study of long-term antiretroviral therapy in people with HIV. Runs used v3.0 of the immunoSEQ assay and were done at survey level. Assay: immunoSEQ multiplex PCR; the TCRdb copy retains only in-frame clones and omits some. The sample lists tens of thousands of clones, roughly four fifths occurring once. Sequencing was performed on unsorted PBMCs, taken 1.1 years before starting antiretroviral therapy. The origin of the receptors is a woman aged 25 to 39 with HIV.

The chain combines TRBV30 with TRBJ2-7; 8 nucleotides line up with TRBD1. There are 14 residues in the CDR3. Germline CDR1 and CDR2: GTSNPN and SVGIG (reference sequence). After removal of 3 bases from V and 5 bases from J, the junction contained 9 bases not matched to a gene. CDR3: CAWSPTGVVDEQYF. The CDR3 DNA reads as TGTGCCTGGAGCCCGACAGGGGTCGTAGACGAGCAGTACTTC.

There are a few counts of this clone. V usage is TRBV5-5 and J usage is TRBJ1-6; D not certain. The V gene lost 0 bases and the J gene lost 8 bases, with 6 bases spanning the gap. The germline V gene encodes CDR1 SGHKS and CDR2 YYEKEE (reference sequence). The CDR3 is made up of 13 amino acids. This chain's CDR3 is CASSLVGYSPLHF. The CDR3 DNA is TGTGCCAGCAGCTTGGTCGGGTATTCACCCCTCCACTTT.

This CDR3 is CASRQGTTDTQYF. DNA for the CDR3: TGTGCCAGCAGGCAGGGTACCACAGATACGCAGTATTTT. This sequence joins TRBV6-5 and TRBJ2-3, with D tentatively TRBD1 (5 bases). The CDR3 has 13 residues. Germline CDR1 MNHEY, CDR2 SVGAGI. Trimming removed 6 bases from V and 2 bases from J, with 9 bases in between.

V and J are TRBV5-6 and TRBJ1-1; the match to TRBD1 covers 9 bases. Germline loops: CDR1 SGHDT, CDR2 YYEEEE. The CDR3 extends over 14 amino acids. V lost 5 bases, J lost 3 bases, and 5 bases stayed unmatched. CDR3 sequence reads: CASSWGQGDTEAFF. The CDR3 DNA reads TGTGCCAGCAGTTGGGGACAGGGTGACACTGAAGCTTTCTTT.

This clone was recorded only once. The chain recombines TRBV9 with TRBJ1-1; 7 nucleotides match TRBD1. The CDR3 runs to 16 residues. Germline CDR1 is SGDLS and CDR2 is YYNGEE. Trimming took 0 bases from V and 0 from J; bases not matched to a gene: 5. The CDR3 region is CASSVAAGTVNTEAFF. In nucleotides, the CDR3 is TGTGCCAGCAGCGTAGCCGCCGGGACAGTGAACACTGAAGCTTTCTTT.

The genes are TRBV13 and TRBJ1-5; 8 bases fit TRBD1. The CDR3 contains 15 residues. Germline lookup yields CDR1 PRHDT and CDR2 FYEKMQ (reference sequence). J was trimmed by 7 bases and V by 3 bases; bases with no gene match: 8. The CDR3 loop is CASSFSRGQRQPQHF. The CDR3 nucleotides are TGTGCCAGCAGCTTCAGCAGGGGGCAACGACAGCCCCAGCATTTT. Based on the CDR3 plus reference TRBV13 and TRBJ1-5, the full variable domain is AAGVIQSPRHLIKEKRETATLKCYPIPRHDTVYWYQQGPGQDPQFLISFYEKMQSDKGSIPDRFSAQQFSDYHSELNMSSLELGDSALYFCASSFSRGQRQPQHFGDGTRLSIL.

CDR3 region: CASSQTPISRDWNTGELFF. DNA for the CDR3: TGCGCCAGCAGCCAAACCCCAATTAGCCGGGACTGGAACACCGGGGAGCTGTTTTTT. The chain recombines TRBV4-1 with TRBJ2-2; TRBD2 might be the D (6 bases). There are 19 residues in the CDR3. V was pared by 2 bases and J by 1 base, with 20 bases between. Germline CDR1 reads MGHRA; CDR2 reads YSYEKL.

V usage is TRBV6-1 and J usage is TRBJ2-1, with 7 bases matching TRBD2. V was pared by 1 base and J by 13 bases, with 13 bases of the junction left unmatched. CDR3 length equals 15 residues. Germline CDR1 MNHNS, CDR2 SASEGT. CDR3: CASSEDLGGSVRQFF. CDR3 in DNA: TGTGCCAGCAGTGAAGACCTGGGGGGGAGCGTCCGACAGTTCTTC.

The chain joins TRBV28 to TRBJ2-2; 13 nucleotides match TRBD2. Germline V gene lookup returns CDR1 MDHEN and CDR2 SYDVKM. Germline trimming cut 3 bases from V and 1 base from J; bases unmatched to any gene: 8. CDR3 length equals 19 residues. In DNA form, the CDR3 reads TGTGCCAGCAGTTTCGTTCTACTAGCGGGGGGGCGGAACACCGGGGAGCTGTTTTTT. It specifies CASSFVLLAGGRNTGELFF.

This rearrangement joins TRBV6-1 to TRBJ1-1; D ambiguous. Germline loops: CDR1 MNHNS, CDR2 SASEGT. Trimming cost V 6 bases and J 0 bases, with 5 bases left between them. This CDR3 comprises 12 residues. The chain's CDR3 is CASRVMNTEAFF. The CDR3, as DNA: TGTGCCAGCAGAGTCATGAACACTGAAGCTTTCTTT.

V usage is TRBV27 and J usage is TRBJ2-1, with TRBD1 matching over 7 bases. V dropped 5 bases and J dropped 6; count of bases not matched to a gene: 4. Germline CDR1 reads MNHEY; CDR2 reads SMNVEV (reference sequence). The CDR3 is 13 residues long. CDR3 in amino acids: CASSMTGSNEQFF. The DNA for the CDR3 is TGTGCCAGCAGTATGACAGGGTCCAATGAGCAGTTCTTC.

V is TRBV2 and J is TRBJ2-3; D remains ambiguous. CDR1 and CDR2 (germline): SNHLY, FYNNEI. There are 12 residues in the CDR3. V lost 8 bases and J 3 bases, leaving 9 bases between the germline ends. The CDR3 loop reads CASRSMTDTQYF. In DNA, the CDR3 is TGTGCCAGCCGGTCCATGACAGATACGCAGTATTTT.

This clone has only a few counts. The chain has TRBV19 and TRBJ1-5; 10 bases fit TRBD1. Trimming removed 7 bases from V and 4 bases from J; junction bases left unmatched: 7. CDR1 and CDR2 (germline): LNHDA, SQIVND (reference sequence). This CDR3 spans 15 amino acids. Here the CDR3 DNA reads TGTGCCAGTACCCAGGGGGGACAGGGGAATCAGCCCCAGCATTTT. Residues: CASTQGGQGNQPQHF.

This rearrangement joins TRBV5-1 to TRBJ2-3; tentative D call: TRBD2 (7 bases). This CDR3 has 14 amino acids. The germline gives CDR1 SGHRS, CDR2 YFSETQ. Deletions cut 3 bases from V and 6 bases from J, with 14 bases between. CDR3 loop: CASSWKGGRDTQYF. The CDR3 DNA follows: TGCGCCAGCAGCTGGAAGGGGGGGAGGGATACGCAGTATTTT.

The chain has TRBV30 and TRBJ2-3; 13 bases map to TRBD2. The germline V gene has CDR1 GTSNPN and CDR2 SVGIG (reference sequence). The CDR3 is 20 residues long. Losses at the gene ends were 0 bases for V and 3 bases for J; bases not matched to a gene: 15. The CDR3 region is CAWSVEFVLAGGPTTDTQYF. The DNA for the CDR3 is TGTGCCTGGAGTGTAGAGTTTGTACTAGCGGGGGGGCCGACGACAGATACGCAGTATTTT.

The V gene is TRBV5-1, the J gene TRBJ2-3, with a weak D call TRBD2 (5 bases). CDR1 and CDR2 from the germline V gene are SGHRS and YFSETQ. This CDR3 spans 15 amino acids. V was cut by 4 bases and J by 0 bases, with 12 bases left in between. This chain's CDR3 is CASSTDGVSTDTQYF. As DNA, the CDR3 is TGCGCCAGCAGCACCGACGGGGTTAGCACAGATACGCAGTATTTT.

V usage is TRBV6-1 and J usage is TRBJ2-1; D unclear. The length of the CDR3 is 13 residues. Per the germline V gene, CDR1 is MNHNS and CDR2 is SASEGT. The ends were cut back, 0 bases at V and 11 bases at J, with 11 bases in the middle. The CDR3 loop is CASSEARIFQQFF. As DNA, the CDR3 is TGTGCCAGCAGTGAAGCACGTATTTTTCAGCAGTTCTTC.

J is TRBJ1-4 and V is TRBV25-1; no definite D call. The CDR3 totals 15 residues. Germline CDR1 MGHDK, CDR2 SYGVNS. Deletions cut 1 base from V and 1 base from J, with 7 bases between. CDR3 nucleotides: TGTGCCAGCAGTGAATTGGGAAGAACTAATGAAAAACTGTTTTTT. Translated: CASSELGRTNEKLFF.

The chain uses TRBV2 and TRBJ1-1; no clear D. The length of the CDR3 is 13 residues. The V end was cut by 0 bases, the J end by 4 bases, with 6 bases between. Germline CDR1 is SNHLY and CDR2 is FYNNEI. The DNA for the CDR3 is TGTGCCAGCAGTGAAGCGGGTACCACTGAAGCTTTCTTT. Its translation: CASSEAGTTEAFF.

The chain employs TRBV30 and TRBJ2-7; D unresolved. The CDR3 runs to 14 residues. From germline, CDR1 is GTSNPN and CDR2 SVGIG (reference sequence). Trimming took off 8 bases at V and 2 bases at J, with 19 bases between the two ends. CDR3 in amino acids: CARSAPVPPYEQYF. The CDR3 DNA reads as TGTGCCCGGTCGGCCCCCGTCCCCCCCTACGAGCAGTACTTC.

The V gene is TRBV28, the J gene TRBJ1-4; 11 nucleotides align to TRBD1. Germline CDR1 is MDHEN and CDR2 is SYDVKM. The trim removed 6 bases at V and 5 bases at J, leaving 5 bases unmatched. The CDR3 is 15 residues long. This CDR3 is CASSPRDRGNEKLFF. CDR3 in DNA: TGTGCCAGCAGCCCGAGGGACAGGGGGAATGAAAAACTGTTTTTT. The full variable domain, with the rest looked up from reference TRBV28 and TRBJ1-4, is DVKVTQSSRYLVKRTGEKVFLECVQDMDHENMFWYRQDPGLGLRLIYFSYDVKMKEKGDIPEGYSVSREKKERFSLILESASTNQTSMYLCASSPRDRGNEKLFFGSGTQLSVL.

The chain recombines TRBV12-5 with TRBJ2-2, with unresolved D. Germline V gene lookup returns CDR1 LGHNT and CDR2 FRNRAP. With 9 bases removed from V and 6 bases from J, the gap between germline ends came to 8 bases. This CDR3 region has 11 residues. The DNA of the CDR3 is TGTGCTAGCGCGTTTGCCGGGGAGCTGTTTTTT. Protein: CASAFAGELFF.

This clone was recorded a few times. The chain carries TRBV9 and TRBJ2-2; no definite D call. The germline V gene has CDR1 SGDLS and CDR2 YYNGEE. There are 13 residues in the CDR3. V was pared by 4 bases and J by 4 bases, with 8 bases between. The CDR3 DNA reads TGTGCCAGCAGCCCCCCCCGCACCGGGGAGCTGTTTTTT. Amino acids: CASSPPRTGELFF. Drawing the rest from reference TRBV9 and TRBJ2-2, the complete variable domain is DSGVTQTPKHLITATGQRVTLRCSPRSGDLSVYWYQQSLDQGLQFLIQYYNGEERAKGNILERFSAQQFPDLHSELNLSSLELGDSALYFCASSPPRTGELFFGEGSRLTVL.

The gene calls are TRBV2 and TRBJ1-5; D is perhaps TRBD1 (6 bases). The CDR3 is made up of 13 amino acids. V lost 2 bases, J lost 6 bases, and 8 bases lay in between. CDR1 and CDR2 (germline): SNHLY, FYNNEI. The CDR3: CASSEQGRQPQHF. The CDR3 DNA is TGTGCCAGCAGTGAACAGGGGCGTCAGCCCCAGCATTTT.

The chain carries TRBV2 and TRBJ2-2; 8 bases match TRBD1. There are 15 residues in the CDR3. The V gene's germline CDR1 is SNHLY and CDR2 FYNNEI. V lost 6 bases and J lost 6; bases outside the gene matches: 9. CDR3 loop: CASRGPWTGPGELFF. CDR3 DNA sequence: TGTGCCAGCAGGGGCCCCTGGACAGGGCCCGGGGAGCTGTTTTTT.

This rearrangement joins TRBV5-4 to TRBJ2-5; D is perhaps TRBD1 (6 bases). Germline V gene sequence: CDR1 SGHNT, CDR2 YYREEE (reference sequence). Trimming stripped 0 bases from V and 3 bases from J, with 15 bases between. The CDR3 consists of 16 residues. This CDR3 reads CASSLVFGAGEETQYF. In DNA, the CDR3 is TGTGCCAGCAGCTTGGTCTTTGGGGCAGGGGAAGAGACCCAGTACTTC. The variable domain in full, with the rest retrieved from reference TRBV5-4 and TRBJ2-5, is ETGVTQSPTHLIKTRGQQVTLRCSSQSGHNTVSWYQQALGQGPQFIFQYYREEENGRGNFPPRFSGLQFPNYSSELNVNALELDDSALYLCASSLVFGAGEETQYFGPGTRLLVL.